These 16 T cell receptor beta chains were all obtained from the same sample, sequenced in a study of Ad26.COV2.S vaccination and SARS-CoV-2 variants. Regarding treatment: approximately 18 received Ad26.COV2.S at low or high dose, single or two shots; five or six received placebo; per-sample allocation not given. Sample collection was performed on day 63 after the first vaccine or placebo injection. Measured with immunoSEQ multiplex PCR; TCRdb has only the in-frame clones, and not every one. The repertoire includes approximately 300,000 clones, about 86% of them detected once, and less than 2% sits in the top ten. Sequenced here: peripheral blood, sampled in a trial of Ad26.COV2.S vaccine versus placebo. The receptors here all came from a person between 18 and 65 years old who received the Ad26.COV2.S COVID-19 vaccine or a placebo.

This rearrangement joins TRBV11-2 to TRBJ2-1, with D tentatively TRBD1 (5 bases). The CDR3 has 18 amino acids. Germline V gene sequence: CDR1 SGHAT, CDR2 FQNNGV. The V end was cut by 4 bases, the J end by 2 bases, with 21 bases between. CDR3 in amino acids: CASSSRTNRVRAYNEQFF. CDR3 nucleotide sequence: TGTGCCAGCAGCTCTCGAACTAATAGAGTCAGGGCCTACAATGAGCAGTTCTTC.

The rearrangement links TRBV3-1 (or the pseudogene TRBV3-2) to TRBJ1-4; D gene ambiguous. Trimming pared 1 base from V and 8 bases from J, leaving 17 bases between. The CDR3 is 16 residues long. Germline lookup yields CDR1 LGHDT and CDR2 YNNKEL (reference sequence). The CDR3 DNA sequence: TGTGCCAGCAGCCAAGGAGGAAGAACGGATGGGGAAAAACTGTTTTTT. Protein: CASSQGGRTDGEKLFF.

The J gene is TRBJ1-6, the V gene TRBV7-9, with 9 bases that match TRBD1. The germline V gene has CDR1 SEHNR and CDR2 FQNEAQ (reference sequence). V shed 1 base and J 6 bases; nucleotides not matched to a gene: 4. The CDR3 runs 16 residues. The chain's CDR3 is CASSLDSGQGNSPLHF. The CDR3, as DNA: TGTGCCAGCAGCTTAGATTCGGGACAGGGTAATTCACCCCTCCACTTT.

This chain uses TRBV5-1 with TRBJ1-6; 11 bases match TRBD1. In germline, CDR1 is SGHRS, CDR2 YFSETQ. The CDR3 totals 16 residues. V lost 3 bases, J lost 10 bases, and 9 bases stayed unmatched. CDR3 DNA: TGCGCCAGCAGCTCCATAACGGGACAGGGGGGATCACCCCTCCACTTT. Encoded protein: CASSSITGQGGSPLHF.

The chain couples TRBV7-2 to TRBJ1-1; 11 bases agree with TRBD1. The CDR3 consists of 17 residues. The ends lost 1 base at V and 3 bases at J; junction bases unmatched: 7. CDR1 and CDR2 (germline): SGHTA, FQGNSA. CDR3 protein: CASSLGRRTGGDTEAFF. The CDR3 coding sequence is TGTGCCAGCAGCTTAGGGAGGAGGACAGGGGGCGACACTGAAGCTTTCTTT.

This chain links TRBV4-3 with TRBJ2-1; possible D gene TRBD1, 5 bases. V lost 2 bases and J 4 bases, leaving 18 bases between the germline ends. The CDR3 totals 17 residues. Per germline, CDR1 LGHNA and CDR2 YSLEER. DNA of the CDR3: TGCGCCAGCAGCCAACATCCTCGGCAGGGAAGATACAATGAGCAGTTCTTC. Translated, it gives CASSQHPRQGRYNEQFF.

The chain carries TRBV18 and TRBJ2-2, with a weak D call TRBD2 (6 bases). This CDR3 spans 15 amino acids. The germline V gene has CDR1 KGHSH and CDR2 LQKENI. Trimming stripped 0 bases from V and 1 base from J, with 6 bases between. Here the CDR3 DNA reads TGTGCCAGCTCACCACCAGCGGGGAACACCGGGGAGCTGTTTTTT. As protein: CASSPPAGNTGELFF.

V usage is TRBV12-3 or TRBV12-4 and J usage is TRBJ1-1; D remains ambiguous. This CDR3 region has 12 residues. Trimming left V 2 bases short and J 4 bases short, with 5 bases between. In DNA, the CDR3 is TGTGCCAGCAGTTTAATGGGCACTGAAGCTTTCTTT. Protein sequence: CASSLMGTEAFF.

This rearrangement joins TRBV5-4 to TRBJ1-5, with 10 bases matching TRBD1. CDR1 and CDR2 (germline): SGHNT, YYREEE (reference sequence). After removal of 3 bases from V and 4 bases from J, the junction contained 4 bases not matched to a gene. CDR3 length: 15 residues. The CDR3 nucleotides are TGTGCCAGCAGCTCCGGGACAGGGGTTAATCAGCCCCAGCATTTT. Its protein is CASSSGTGVNQPQHF.

This clone has just a few counts. V gene TRBV10-1 combines with J gene TRBJ1-3; 9 bases match TRBD1. This CDR3 has 14 residues. From germline, CDR1 is WNHNN and CDR2 SYGVQD (reference sequence). J lost 8 bases, V lost 8 bases, and 10 bases had no gene match. The chain's CDR3 is CASGLEGQGDTIYF. CDR3 nucleotide sequence: TGCGCCAGCGGCTTGGAGGGACAGGGAGACACCATATATTTT.

The rearrangement joins TRBV30 to TRBJ2-3; D is uncertain. The CDR3 runs 14 residues. The germline V gene has CDR1 GTSNPN and CDR2 SVGIG (reference sequence). V lost 4 bases and J 0 bases, leaving 11 bases between the germline ends. As DNA, the CDR3 is TGTGCCTGGACGGGCAGGAAAAGCACAGATACGCAGTATTTT. As protein: CAWTGRKSTDTQYF.

The J gene is TRBJ2-3, the V gene TRBV5-6, with D unresolved. Trimming pared 0 bases from V and 5 bases from J, leaving 4 bases between. Germline lookup yields CDR1 SGHDT and CDR2 YYEEEE. The CDR3 sequence is 12 residues long. In nucleotides, the CDR3 is TGTGCCAGCAGCTTGGTGGGAGATACGCAGTATTTT. This translates into CASSLVGDTQYF.

This clone was picked up a small number of times. The chain is built from TRBV6-1 and TRBJ2-2; weak D call: TRBD2 (6 bases). Trimming pared 2 bases from V and 5 bases from J, leaving 12 bases between. Germline V gives CDR1 MNHNS, CDR2 SASEGT. The CDR3 length is 15 residues. This CDR3 reads CASSEYGGRTGELFF. CDR3 nucleotides: TGTGCCAGCAGTGAATACGGGGGAAGAACCGGGGAGCTGTTTTTT.

The chain combines TRBV2 with TRBJ1-5; 12 nucleotides match TRBD1. V shed 6 bases and J 7 bases; nucleotides not matched to a gene: 7. This CDR3 has 15 residues. Germline CDR1 SNHLY, CDR2 FYNNEI. In DNA form, the CDR3 reads TGTGCCAGCAGACCCGGGACAGGGGGCGGCCAGCCCCAGCATTTT. This sequence encodes CASRPGTGGGQPQHF.

The rearrangement joins TRBV5-1 to TRBJ2-3; D is undetermined. CDR3 length: 16 residues. V lost 2 bases, J lost 2 bases, and 15 bases lay in between. From germline, CDR1 is SGHRS and CDR2 YFSETQ. The CDR3 spells CASSLARTPLTDTQYF. DNA for the CDR3: TGCGCCAGCAGCTTAGCACGGACCCCCCTCACAGATACGCAGTATTTT. The complete variable domain, with remaining parts taken from reference TRBV5-1 and TRBJ2-3, reads KAGVTQTPRYLIKTRGQQVTLSCSPISGHRSVSWYQQTPGQGLQFLFEYFSETQRNKGNFPGRFSGRQFSNSRSEMNVSTLELGDSALYLCASSLARTPLTDTQYFGPGTRLTVL.

On this clone itself: Other DNA sequences in this sample translate to the same CDR3. V is TRBV5-4 and J is TRBJ1-2, with a possible D match to TRBD1 (5 bases). V was trimmed by 0 bases and J by 3 bases, leaving 9 bases between them. Germline CDR1 and CDR2: SGHNT and YYREEE (reference sequence). This CDR3 has 14 amino acids. The CDR3 region has the DNA TGTGCCAGCAGCTTGGTAGGGACTGACTATGGCTACACCTTC. Amino acids: CASSLVGTDYGYTF.